Following are 16 T cell receptor beta chains from one sample sequenced in a study of lymphopenia after photon versus proton radiotherapy. Sequencing used immunoSEQ multiplex PCR; TCRdb keeps in-frame clones, though not all of them. The sample contains tens of thousands of clones, roughly four fifths of which appear only once. This material consisted of peripheral blood, taken from a patient treated with proton-based radiotherapy. Receptors originate from a woman in her seventies with pancreatic cancer.

The rearrangement uses TRBV7-2 and TRBJ1-2; 7 positions match TRBD1. In germline, CDR1 is SGHTA, CDR2 FQGNSA. V lost 0 bases and J lost 4; bases outside the gene matches: 8. This CDR3 spans 16 amino acids. The CDR3 sequence is CASSLARRGVAYGYTF. The CDR3 DNA reads as TGTGCCAGCAGCTTAGCGCGCAGGGGGGTCGCCTATGGCTACACCTTC.

The chain employs TRBV7-2 and TRBJ1-2, with 8 bases that match TRBD1. The CDR3 is 16 residues long. V trimming: 0 bases; J trimming: 5 bases; junction bases outside the gene matches: 8. CDR1 is SGHTA and CDR2 is FQGNSA in the germline V gene. CDR3 region: CASSLALERQGYGYTF. CDR3 nucleotide sequence: TGTGCCAGCAGCTTAGCGCTCGAGAGACAGGGGTATGGCTACACCTTC.

The chain uses TRBV5-1 and TRBJ2-1, with 11 positions matching TRBD2. The J segment lost 0 bases and the V segment lost 5 bases, leaving 4 bases of the junction unmatched. The length of the CDR3 is 16 residues. Germline CDR1 is SGHRS and CDR2 is YFSETQ. CDR3 DNA sequence: TGCGCCAGCAGTCCGCTAGCGGGAGGCTCCTACAATGAGCAGTTCTTC. Translating it yields CASSPLAGGSYNEQFF.

The chain joins TRBV4-1 to TRBJ2-7, with TRBD1 as a possible D gene (5 bases). The germline V gene has CDR1 MGHRA and CDR2 YSYEKL. This CDR3 is built from 16 residues. V gave up 0 bases and J gave up 2 bases, with 14 bases separating them. The CDR3 loop is CASSQDRQGATYEQYF. The CDR3, as DNA: TGCGCCAGCAGCCAAGACCGGCAGGGTGCCACCTACGAGCAGTACTTC.

The chain carries TRBV7-3 and TRBJ2-7; the D is unclear. V lost 5 bases to trimming and J lost 4 bases, with 9 bases between them. From germline, CDR1 is SGHTA and CDR2 FQGTGA. CDR3 length: 12 residues. CDR3 sequence reads: CASSADGYEQYF. The DNA of the CDR3 is TGTGCCAGCAGCGCCGACGGTTACGAGCAGTACTTC.

V usage is TRBV27 and J usage is TRBJ2-6, with D tentatively TRBD2 (5 bases). The CDR3 is 15 residues long. V dropped 5 bases and J dropped 2 bases, with 10 bases sitting between them. CDR1 MNHEY and CDR2 SMNVEV come from the germline V gene (reference sequence). CDR3 sequence (DNA): TGTGCCAGCAGTCCCCTCGGGACTGGGGCCAACGTCCTGACTTTC. As protein: CASSPLGTGANVLTF.

This rearrangement joins TRBV4-1 to TRBJ1-5; D is ambiguous. Germline lookup yields CDR1 MGHRA and CDR2 YSYEKL. The CDR3 loop spans 15 amino acids. Trimming stripped 6 bases from V and 5 bases from J, with 17 bases between. CDR3 loop: CASSMVERFDQPQHF. DNA for the CDR3: TGCGCCAGCAGTATGGTAGAAAGGTTCGATCAGCCCCAGCATTTT.

This chain links TRBV6-6 with TRBJ2-2, with TRBD2 matching 14 bases. Per the germline V gene, CDR1 is MNHNY and CDR2 is SVGAGI (reference sequence). This CDR3 contains 16 residues. V was clipped by 6 bases and J by 5 bases; unmatched bases: 5. For the CDR3, the DNA is TGTGCCAGCAGAGGGACTAGCGGGAGTGGGACCGGGGAGCTGTTTTTT. The encoded protein is CASRGTSGSGTGELFF.

V usage is TRBV28 and J usage is TRBJ1-2, with TRBD1 identical over 7 bases. Germline V CDR1 and CDR2: MDHEN, SYDVKM. This CDR3 is 15 amino acids long. Unmatched junction bases numbered 9, after V lost 4 bases and J lost 4 bases. The chain's CDR3 is CASSSPQGQFYGYTF. The DNA for the CDR3 is TGTGCCAGCAGTTCTCCACAGGGGCAATTCTATGGCTACACCTTC.

This rearrangement joins TRBV4-1 to TRBJ1-2; the D is unclear. The CDR3 runs 13 residues. CDR1 and CDR2 from the germline V gene are MGHRA and YSYEKL. The V gene lost 1 base and the J gene lost 4 bases, with 7 bases spanning the gap. CDR3 residues: CASSQGNSYGYTF. In DNA, the CDR3 is TGCGCCAGCAGCCAAGGGAATTCCTATGGCTACACCTTC.

The chain combines TRBV7-2 with TRBJ2-1; TRBD2 is a possible D gene (5 bases). Germline CDR1 SGHTA, CDR2 FQGNSA. The CDR3 consists of 12 residues. V dropped 5 bases and J dropped 15 bases, with 17 bases sitting between them. CDR3: CASSQTGWNTFF. CDR3 DNA: TGTGCCAGCAGCCAAACGGGATGGAACACGTTCTTC.

The chain recombines TRBV4-3 with TRBJ1-4, with a weak D call TRBD1 (6 bases). Germline V CDR1 and CDR2: LGHNA, YSLEER. Trimming pared 0 bases from V and 7 bases from J, leaving 21 bases between. The CDR3 extends over 18 amino acids. CDR3 in amino acids: CASSQDLGGQGWIEKLFF. The CDR3 DNA reads TGCGCCAGCAGCCAAGATCTGGGGGGTCAGGGGTGGATTGAAAAACTGTTTTTT.

A few counts support this clone. The V and J genes are TRBV5-4 and TRBJ1-2; a weak D match, TRBD1 (6 bases). Germline loops: CDR1 SGHNT, CDR2 YYREEE (reference sequence). V lost 2 bases to trimming and J lost 5 bases, with 10 bases between them. The CDR3 has 13 residues. The CDR3 is CASSFNREYGYTF. The CDR3 DNA is TGTGCCAGCAGCTTTAACAGGGAGTATGGCTACACCTTC.

The chain uses TRBV27 and TRBJ2-1; TRBD2 matches 15 bases. V lost 5 bases to trimming and J lost 7 bases; unmatched junction nucleotides: 15. CDR1 is MNHEY and CDR2 is SMNVEV in the germline V gene (reference sequence). The CDR3 length is 19 residues. The CDR3 coding sequence is TGTGCCAGCAGTGACAGGCAACCGGGACTAGCGGGAGGAGCTAATGAGCAGTTCTTC. Amino acids: CASSDRQPGLAGGANEQFF.

The chain combines TRBV2 with TRBJ2-1; a possible D gene is TRBD1 (6 bases). Germline CDR1 SNHLY, CDR2 FYNNEI. V lost 3 bases and J 6 bases, leaving 18 bases between the germline ends. This CDR3 comprises 16 residues. CDR3 in amino acids: CASSDPATGSANEQFF. The CDR3 region has the DNA TGTGCCAGCAGTGACCCAGCGACAGGTTCGGCCAATGAGCAGTTCTTC. Full variable domain (rest looked up from reference TRBV2 and TRBJ2-1): EPEVTQTPSHQVTQMGQEVILRCVPISNHLYFYWYRQILGQKVEFLVSFYNNEISEKSEIFDDQFSVERPDGSNFTLKIRSTKLEDSAMYFCASSDPATGSANEQFFGPGTRLTVL.

In its sample, this clone was seen a few times. The V and J genes are TRBV4-3 and TRBJ2-7, with 7 positions matching TRBD1. In germline, CDR1 is LGHNA, CDR2 YSLEER. V lost 0 bases to trimming and J lost 2 bases; unmatched junction nucleotides: 4. The CDR3 length is 15 residues. CDR3 amino acids: CASSQEDGTAYEQYF. The CDR3 DNA reads TGCGCCAGCAGCCAAGAAGATGGGACAGCCTACGAGCAGTACTTC.